The entry below describes one T cell receptor beta chain. This specimen belongs to a study of control samples from healthy donors and cancer patients. The protocol was immunoSEQ multiplex PCR, while the TCRdb copy is restricted to in-frame clones and leaves out a portion. The top ten clones hold 15% to 20% of a sample with 100,000 to 110,000 clones, about 90% of them seen once. The CDR3 has 13 amino acids. With 8 bases removed from V and 4 bases from J, the gap between germline ends came to 14 bases. This chain joins TRBV12-3 or TRBV12-4 and TRBJ1-2; weak D call: TRBD1 (6 bases). The TCR was taken from a woman aged 45-65 years in good health. Sequencing was performed on blood. CDR3 sequence (DNA): TGTGCCAGCCGTACTCAGGGGCGCTATGGCTACACCTTC. Translating it yields CASRTQGRYGYTF.